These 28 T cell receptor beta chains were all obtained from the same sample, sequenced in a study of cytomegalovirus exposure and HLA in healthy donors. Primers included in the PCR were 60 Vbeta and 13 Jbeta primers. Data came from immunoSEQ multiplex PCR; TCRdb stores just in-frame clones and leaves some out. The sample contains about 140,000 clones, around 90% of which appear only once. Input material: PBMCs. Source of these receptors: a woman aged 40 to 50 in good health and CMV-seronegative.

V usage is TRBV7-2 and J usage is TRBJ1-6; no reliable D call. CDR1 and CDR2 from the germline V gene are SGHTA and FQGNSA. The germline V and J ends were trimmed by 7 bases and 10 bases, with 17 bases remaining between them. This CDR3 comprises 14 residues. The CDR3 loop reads CASTTFGYGSPLHF. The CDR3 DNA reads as TGTGCCAGCACGACTTTTGGGTATGGCTCACCCCTCCACTTT.

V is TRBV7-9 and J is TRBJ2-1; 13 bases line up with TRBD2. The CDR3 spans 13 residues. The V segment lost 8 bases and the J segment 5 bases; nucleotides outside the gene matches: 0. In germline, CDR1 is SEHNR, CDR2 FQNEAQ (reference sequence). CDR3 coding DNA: TGTGCCAGCGGACTAGCGGGAGACAATGAGCAGTTCTTC. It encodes CASGLAGDNEQFF.

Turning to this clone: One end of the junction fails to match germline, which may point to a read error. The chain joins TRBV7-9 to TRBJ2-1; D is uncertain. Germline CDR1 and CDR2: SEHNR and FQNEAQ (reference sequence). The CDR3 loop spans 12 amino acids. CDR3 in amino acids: CSSSLLNNEQFF. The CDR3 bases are TGTTCCAGCAGCCTTCTAAACAATGAGCAGTTCTTC.

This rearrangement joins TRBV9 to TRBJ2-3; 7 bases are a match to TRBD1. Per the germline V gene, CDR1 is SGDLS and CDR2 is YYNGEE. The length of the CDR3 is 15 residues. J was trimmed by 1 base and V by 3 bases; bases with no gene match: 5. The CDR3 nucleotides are TGTGCCAGCAGCGGTCTAACAGGGGGCACAGATACGCAGTATTTT. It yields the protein CASSGLTGGTDTQYF.

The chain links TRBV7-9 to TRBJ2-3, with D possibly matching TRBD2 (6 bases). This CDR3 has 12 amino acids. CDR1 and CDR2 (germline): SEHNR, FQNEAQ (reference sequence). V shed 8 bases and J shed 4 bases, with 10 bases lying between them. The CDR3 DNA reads TGTGCCAGCTGCCCGGGGGCAGATACGCAGTATTTT. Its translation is CASCPGADTQYF.

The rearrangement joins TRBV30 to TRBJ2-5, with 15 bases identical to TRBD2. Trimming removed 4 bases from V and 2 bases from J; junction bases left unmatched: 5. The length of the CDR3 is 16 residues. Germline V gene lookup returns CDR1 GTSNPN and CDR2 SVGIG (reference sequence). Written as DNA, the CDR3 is TGTGCCTGGACCCCGGGACTAGCGGGAGGACAAGAGACCCAGTACTTC. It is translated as CAWTPGLAGGQETQYF.

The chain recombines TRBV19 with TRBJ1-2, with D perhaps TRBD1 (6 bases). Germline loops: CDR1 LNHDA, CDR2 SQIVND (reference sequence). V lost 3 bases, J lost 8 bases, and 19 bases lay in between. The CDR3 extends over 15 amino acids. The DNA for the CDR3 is TGTGCCAGTAGTATTGGGGGCGATGTAGTTCACGGCTACACCTTC. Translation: CASSIGGDVVHGYTF.

CDR3 sequence reads: CASSLGTGFSPEAFF. For the CDR3, the DNA is TGCGCCAGCAGCTTGGGGACAGGGTTCTCCCCTGAAGCTTTCTTT. The chain carries TRBV5-1 and TRBJ1-1; 8 nucleotides agree with TRBD1. The CDR3 is made up of 15 amino acids. With 0 bases clipped from V and 6 bases from J, the junction kept 7 bases outside the gene matches. Looked up from germline, CDR1 is SGHRS and CDR2 is YFSETQ.

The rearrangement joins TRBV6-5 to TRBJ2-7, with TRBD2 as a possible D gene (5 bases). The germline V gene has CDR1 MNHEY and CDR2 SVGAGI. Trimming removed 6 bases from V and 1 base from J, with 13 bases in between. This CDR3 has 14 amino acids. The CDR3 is CASRARVASYEQYF. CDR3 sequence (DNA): TGTGCCAGCAGGGCCCGCGTAGCGTCCTACGAGCAGTACTTC.

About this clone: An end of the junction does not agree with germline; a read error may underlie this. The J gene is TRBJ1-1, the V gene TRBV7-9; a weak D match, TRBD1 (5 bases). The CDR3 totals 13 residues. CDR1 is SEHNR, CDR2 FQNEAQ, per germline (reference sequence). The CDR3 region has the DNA TGTTCCAGCAGAGGCGGGACGGCGATTGAAGCTTTCTTT. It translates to CSSRGGTAIEAFF. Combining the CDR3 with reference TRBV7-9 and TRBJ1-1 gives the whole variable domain DTGVSQNPRHKITKRGQNVTFRCDPISEHNRLYWYRQTLGQGPEFLTYFQNEAQLEKSRLLSDRFSAERPKGSFSTLEIQRTEQGDSAMYLCSSRGGTAIEAFFGQGTRLTVV.

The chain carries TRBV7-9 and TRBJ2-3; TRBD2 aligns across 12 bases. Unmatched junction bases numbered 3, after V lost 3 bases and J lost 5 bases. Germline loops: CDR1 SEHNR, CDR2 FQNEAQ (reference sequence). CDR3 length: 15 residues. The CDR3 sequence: CASSFGLAGLDTQYF. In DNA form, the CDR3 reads TGTGCCAGCAGCTTCGGACTAGCGGGACTAGATACGCAGTATTTT.

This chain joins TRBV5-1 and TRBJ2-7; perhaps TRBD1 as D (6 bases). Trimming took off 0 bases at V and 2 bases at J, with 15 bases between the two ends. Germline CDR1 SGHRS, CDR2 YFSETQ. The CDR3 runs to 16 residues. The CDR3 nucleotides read TGCGCCAGCAGCTTGGGGTATACGGGACAAACCTACGAGCAGTACTTC. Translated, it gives CASSLGYTGQTYEQYF.

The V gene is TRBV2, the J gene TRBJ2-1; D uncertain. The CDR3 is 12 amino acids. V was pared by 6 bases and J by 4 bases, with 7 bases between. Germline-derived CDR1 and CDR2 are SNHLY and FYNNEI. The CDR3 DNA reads TGTGCCAGCAGCCCTTCTTACAATGAGCAGTTCTTC. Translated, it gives CASSPSYNEQFF.

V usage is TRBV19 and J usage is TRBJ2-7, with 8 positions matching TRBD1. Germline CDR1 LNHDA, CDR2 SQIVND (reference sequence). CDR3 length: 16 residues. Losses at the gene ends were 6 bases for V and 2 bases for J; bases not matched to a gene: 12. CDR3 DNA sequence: TGTGCCAGTAGCCCCCGGGACAGGCGGGCAACCTACGAGCAGTACTTC. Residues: CASSPRDRRATYEQYF.

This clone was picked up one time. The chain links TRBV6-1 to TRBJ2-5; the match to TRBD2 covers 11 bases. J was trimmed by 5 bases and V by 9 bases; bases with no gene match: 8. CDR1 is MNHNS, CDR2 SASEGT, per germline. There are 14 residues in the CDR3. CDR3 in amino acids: CASNDLAGGETQYF. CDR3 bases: TGTGCCAGTAACGATTTAGCGGGAGGGGAGACCCAGTACTTC.

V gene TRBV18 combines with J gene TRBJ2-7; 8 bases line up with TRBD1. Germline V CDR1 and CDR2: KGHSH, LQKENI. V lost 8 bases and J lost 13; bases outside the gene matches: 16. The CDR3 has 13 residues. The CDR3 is CASTGQGGYSIYF. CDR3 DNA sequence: TGTGCCAGCACTGGACAGGGTGGTTATTCGATCTACTTC.

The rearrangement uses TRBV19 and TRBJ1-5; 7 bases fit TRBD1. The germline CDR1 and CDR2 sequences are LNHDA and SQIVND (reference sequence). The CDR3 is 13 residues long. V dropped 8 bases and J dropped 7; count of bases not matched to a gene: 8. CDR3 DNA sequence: TGTGCCAGTGGGGACAGTGCAGGGCAGCCCCAGCATTTT. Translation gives CASGDSAGQPQHF.

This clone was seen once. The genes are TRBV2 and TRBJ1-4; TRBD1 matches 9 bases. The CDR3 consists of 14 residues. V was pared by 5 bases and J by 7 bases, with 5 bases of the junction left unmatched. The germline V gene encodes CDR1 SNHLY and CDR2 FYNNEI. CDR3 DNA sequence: TGTGCCAGCAGTCCACAGGGGGCGGGTGAAAAACTGTTTTTT. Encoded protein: CASSPQGAGEKLFF.

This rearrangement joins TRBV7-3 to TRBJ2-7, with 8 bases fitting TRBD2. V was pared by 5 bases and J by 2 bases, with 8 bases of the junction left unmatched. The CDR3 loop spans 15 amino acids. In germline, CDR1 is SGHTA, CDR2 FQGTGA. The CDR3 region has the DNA TGTGCCAGCAGCCTGTACGGGGGGGTTCCCTACGAGCAGTACTTC. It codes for CASSLYGGVPYEQYF.

The CDR3 DNA reads TGTGCCAGCAGCTTGGGGCGTGGGACAGGGGCGGGGTCCTACGAGCAGTACTTC. Translating it yields CASSLGRGTGAGSYEQYF. The J gene is TRBJ2-7, the V gene TRBV5-4; 10 bases line up with TRBD1. Germline lookup yields CDR1 SGHNT and CDR2 YYREEE (reference sequence). The CDR3 consists of 18 residues. V lost 0 bases to trimming and J lost 1 base; unmatched junction nucleotides: 10.

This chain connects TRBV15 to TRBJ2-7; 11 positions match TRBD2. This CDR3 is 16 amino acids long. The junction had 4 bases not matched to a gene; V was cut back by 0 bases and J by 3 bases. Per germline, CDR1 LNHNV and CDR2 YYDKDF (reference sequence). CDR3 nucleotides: TGTGCCACCAGCAGAGATGGAGGGACTAGCGGCTACGAGCAGTACTTC. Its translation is CATSRDGGTSGYEQYF.

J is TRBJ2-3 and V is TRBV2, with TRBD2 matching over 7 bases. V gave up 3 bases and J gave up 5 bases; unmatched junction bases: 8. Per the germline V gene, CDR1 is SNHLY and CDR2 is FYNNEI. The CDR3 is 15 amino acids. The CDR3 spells CASSDEAGRGDTQYF. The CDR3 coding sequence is TGTGCCAGCAGTGACGAAGCGGGACGGGGAGATACGCAGTATTTT. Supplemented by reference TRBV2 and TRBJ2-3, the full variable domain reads EPEVTQTPSHQVTQMGQEVILRCVPISNHLYFYWYRQILGQKVEFLVSFYNNEISEKSEIFDDQFSVERPDGSNFTLKIRSTKLEDSAMYFCASSDEAGRGDTQYFGPGTRLTVL.

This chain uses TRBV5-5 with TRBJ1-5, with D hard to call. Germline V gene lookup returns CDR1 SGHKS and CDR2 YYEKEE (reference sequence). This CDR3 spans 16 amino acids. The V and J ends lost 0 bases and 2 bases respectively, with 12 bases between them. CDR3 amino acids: CASSLDSAAGNQPQHF. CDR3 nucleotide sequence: TGTGCCAGCAGCTTGGACTCCGCGGCGGGCAATCAGCCCCAGCATTTT.

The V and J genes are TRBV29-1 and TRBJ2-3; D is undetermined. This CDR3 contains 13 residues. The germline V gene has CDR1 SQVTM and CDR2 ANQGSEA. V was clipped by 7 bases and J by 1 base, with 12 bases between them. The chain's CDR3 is CSGSTPGTDTQYF. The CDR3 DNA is TGCAGCGGATCTACCCCCGGCACAGATACGCAGTATTTT.

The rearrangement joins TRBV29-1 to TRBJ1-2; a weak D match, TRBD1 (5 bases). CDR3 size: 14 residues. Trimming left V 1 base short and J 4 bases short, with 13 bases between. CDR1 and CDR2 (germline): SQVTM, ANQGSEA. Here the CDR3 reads CSVEASGSVYGYTF. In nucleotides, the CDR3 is TGCAGCGTTGAAGCTTCAGGGTCTGTCTATGGCTACACCTTC.

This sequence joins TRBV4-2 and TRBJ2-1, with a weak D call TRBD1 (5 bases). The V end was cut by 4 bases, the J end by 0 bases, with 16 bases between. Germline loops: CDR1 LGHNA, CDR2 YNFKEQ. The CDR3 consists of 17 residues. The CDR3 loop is CASSPYGSRASYNEQFF. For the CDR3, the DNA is TGTGCCAGCAGCCCCTATGGATCCAGGGCCTCCTACAATGAGCAGTTCTTC.

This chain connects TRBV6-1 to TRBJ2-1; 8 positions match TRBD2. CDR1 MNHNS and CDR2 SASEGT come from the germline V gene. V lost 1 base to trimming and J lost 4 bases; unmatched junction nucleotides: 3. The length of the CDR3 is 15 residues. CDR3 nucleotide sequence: TGTGCCAGCAGTGAAGAGGTAGCGGGATACAATGAGCAGTTCTTC. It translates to CASSEEVAGYNEQFF.

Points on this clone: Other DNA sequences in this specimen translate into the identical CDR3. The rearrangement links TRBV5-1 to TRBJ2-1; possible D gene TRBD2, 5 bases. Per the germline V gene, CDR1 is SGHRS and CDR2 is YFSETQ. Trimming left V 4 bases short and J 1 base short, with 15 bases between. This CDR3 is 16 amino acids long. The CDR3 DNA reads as TGCGCCAGCAGCGTGACCAGCGGCAGTTCCTACAATGAGCAGTTCTTC. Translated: CASSVTSGSSYNEQFF.